This T cell receptor (beta chain) comes out of a study of T cell responses to AZD1222 COVID-19 vaccine. V shed 8 bases and J shed 5 bases, with 9 bases lying between them. The CDR3 loop spans 11 amino acids. The germline V gene encodes CDR1 MNHEY and CDR2 SVGAGI. Profiled with immunoSEQ multiplex PCR; TCRdb holds only in-frame clones, not every one. The sample holds nearly 110,000 clones; nearly 90% are singletons and the top ten take approximately 4.8%. This sequence originates from an adult who received the AZD1222 COVID-19 vaccine. Source: peripheral blood, taken 28 days after the second AZD1222 dose. The gene calls are TRBV6-5 and TRBJ1-1; D remains ambiguous. The CDR3 sequence: CASSIYTEAFF. The CDR3 region has the DNA TGTGCCAGCTCAATTTATACTGAAGCTTTCTTT.